This TCR beta chain was identified in a study of blood T cell repertoires in COVID-19. Study-wide background: Acute and convalescent COVID-19 specimens originated in the United States, Italy and Spain. T cells, B-cell-depleted T cells, or PBMCs provided the cDNA or gDNA that served as material.

Assay: immunoSEQ multiplex PCR; the TCRdb copy retains only in-frame clones and omits some. This table has around 150,000 clones, roughly 79% appearing once. The CDR3 is 15 residues long. The trim removed 4 bases at V and 2 bases at J, leaving 4 bases unmatched. CDR1 MNHEY and CDR2 SVGAGI come from the germline V gene. The sequence came from a woman aged 55-70 years with active or convalescent COVID-19. Sequencing input: peripheral blood. The chain employs TRBV6-5 and TRBJ2-2, with TRBD2 matching over 7 bases. DNA for the CDR3: TGTGCCAGCAGTTTAAGCGGGACTAACACCGGGGAGCTGTTTTTT. Amino acid sequence: CASSLSGTNTGELFF.